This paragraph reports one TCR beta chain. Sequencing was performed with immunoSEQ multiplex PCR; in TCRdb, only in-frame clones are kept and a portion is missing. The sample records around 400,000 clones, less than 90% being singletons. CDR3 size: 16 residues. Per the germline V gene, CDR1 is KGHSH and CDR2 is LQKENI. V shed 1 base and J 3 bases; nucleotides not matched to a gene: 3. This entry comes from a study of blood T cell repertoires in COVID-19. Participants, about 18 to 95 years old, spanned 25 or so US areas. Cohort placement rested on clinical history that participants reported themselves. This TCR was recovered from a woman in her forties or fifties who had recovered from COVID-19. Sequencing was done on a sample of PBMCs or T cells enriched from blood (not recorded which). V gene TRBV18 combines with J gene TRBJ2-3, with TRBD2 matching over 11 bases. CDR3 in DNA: TGTGCCAGCTCACCACTGGGACTAGCGGAAACAGATACGCAGTATTTT. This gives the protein CASSPLGLAETDTQYF.